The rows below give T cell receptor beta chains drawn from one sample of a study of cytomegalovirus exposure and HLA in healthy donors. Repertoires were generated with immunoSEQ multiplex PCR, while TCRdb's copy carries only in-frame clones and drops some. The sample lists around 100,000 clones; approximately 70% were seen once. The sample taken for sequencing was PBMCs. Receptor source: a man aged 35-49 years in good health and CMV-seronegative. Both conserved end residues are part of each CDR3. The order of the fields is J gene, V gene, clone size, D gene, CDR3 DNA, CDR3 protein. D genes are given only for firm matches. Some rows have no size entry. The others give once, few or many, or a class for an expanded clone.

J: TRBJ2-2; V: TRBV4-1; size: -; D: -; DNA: TGCGCCAGCAGCCAAAGAGGAACTGAGAACACCGGGGAGCTGTTTTTT; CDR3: CASSQRGTENTGELFF
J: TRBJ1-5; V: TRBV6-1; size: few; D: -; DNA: TGTGCCAGCAGAGGGGAAAGACAGCCCCAGCATTTT; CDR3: CASRGERQPQHF
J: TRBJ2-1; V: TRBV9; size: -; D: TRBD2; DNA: TGTGCCAGCAGCGAGGGTCCGGGACTAGCGGGCTATGAGCAGTTCTTC; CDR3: CASSEGPGLAGYEQFF
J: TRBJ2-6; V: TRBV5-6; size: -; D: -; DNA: TGTGCCAGCACCAAGAGCGCCGGGACTTCCAGCTCTGGGGCCAACGTCCTGACTTTC; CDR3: CASTKSAGTSSSGANVLTF
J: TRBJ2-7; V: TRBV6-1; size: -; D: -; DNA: TGTGCCAGCATGGCGGGGACCTACGAGCAGTACTTC; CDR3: CASMAGTYEQYF
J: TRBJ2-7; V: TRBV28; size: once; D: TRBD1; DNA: TGTGCCAGCAGTTCCCCGACCACAGGGACAGGATTCTACGAGCAGTACTTC; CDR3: CASSSPTTGTGFYEQYF
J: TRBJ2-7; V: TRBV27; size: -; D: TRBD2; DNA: TGTGCCAGCAGTAAACCGGGACTACTAGGCGAGCAGTACTTC; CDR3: CASSKPGLLGEQYF
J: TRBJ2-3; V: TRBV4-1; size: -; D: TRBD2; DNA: TGCGCCAGCAGCCGGACCCCTAGCGGGGACGCAGATACGCAGTATTTT; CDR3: CASSRTPSGDADTQYF
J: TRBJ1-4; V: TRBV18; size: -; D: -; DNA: TGTGCCAGCTCGCCTATTTATGGGGCGACTAATGAAAAACTGTTTTTT; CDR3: CASSPIYGATNEKLFF
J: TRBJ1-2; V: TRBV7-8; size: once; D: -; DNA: TGTGCCAGCAGCTTAACGGACAGTAATGGCTACACCTTC; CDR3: CASSLTDSNGYTF
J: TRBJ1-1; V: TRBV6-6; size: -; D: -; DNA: TGTGCCAGCAGTTACAGGGGTTTTATGAACACTGAAGCTTTCTTT; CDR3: CASSYRGFMNTEAFF
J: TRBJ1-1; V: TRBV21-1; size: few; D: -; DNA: TGTGCCACGGGGGACACTGAAGCTTTCTTT; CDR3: CATGDTEAFF
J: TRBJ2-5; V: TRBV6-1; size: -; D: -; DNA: TGTGCCAGCAGTAGGCCAGGGTGGGGAGAGACCCAGTACTTC; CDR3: CASSRPGWGETQYF
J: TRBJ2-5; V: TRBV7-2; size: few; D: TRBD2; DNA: TGTGCCAGCAGCTTAGTGCGACTAGCGGGGGGATCAGAGACCCAGTACTTC; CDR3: CASSLVRLAGGSETQYF
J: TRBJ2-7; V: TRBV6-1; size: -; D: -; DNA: TGTGCCAGCAGTGAAACGGGACATTCCTACGAGCAGTACTTC; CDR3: CASSETGHSYEQYF
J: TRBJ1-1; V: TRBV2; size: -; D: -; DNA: TGTGCCAGTAAACCCCAGGGAGGGCCGAACACTGAAGCTTTCTTT; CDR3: CASKPQGGPNTEAFF